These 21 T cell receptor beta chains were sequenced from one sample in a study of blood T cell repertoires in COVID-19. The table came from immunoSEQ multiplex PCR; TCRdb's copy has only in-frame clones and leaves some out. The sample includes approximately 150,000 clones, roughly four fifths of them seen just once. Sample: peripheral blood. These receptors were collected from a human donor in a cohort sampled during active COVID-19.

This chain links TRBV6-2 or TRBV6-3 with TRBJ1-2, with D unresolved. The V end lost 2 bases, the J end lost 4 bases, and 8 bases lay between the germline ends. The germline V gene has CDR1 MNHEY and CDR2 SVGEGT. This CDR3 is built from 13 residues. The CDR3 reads CASSYTEPYGYTF. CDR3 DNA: TGTGCCAGCAGTTACACGGAGCCCTATGGCTACACCTTC.

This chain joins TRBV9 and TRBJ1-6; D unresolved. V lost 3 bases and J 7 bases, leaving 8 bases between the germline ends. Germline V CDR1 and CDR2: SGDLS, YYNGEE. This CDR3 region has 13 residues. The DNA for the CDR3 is TGTGCCAGCAGCGGCGGGGAGAATTCACCCCTCCACTTT. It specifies CASSGGENSPLHF.

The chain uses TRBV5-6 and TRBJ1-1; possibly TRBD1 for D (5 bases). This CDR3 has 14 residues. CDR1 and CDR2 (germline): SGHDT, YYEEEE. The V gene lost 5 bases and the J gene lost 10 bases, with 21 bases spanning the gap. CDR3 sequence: CASSHAPSGSPAFF. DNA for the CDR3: TGTGCCAGCAGTCACGCCCCTTCAGGGTCCCCAGCTTTCTTT.

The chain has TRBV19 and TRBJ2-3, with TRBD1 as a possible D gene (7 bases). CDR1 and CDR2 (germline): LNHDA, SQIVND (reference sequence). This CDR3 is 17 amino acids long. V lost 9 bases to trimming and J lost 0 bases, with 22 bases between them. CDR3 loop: CASNGGTGQRSTDTQYF. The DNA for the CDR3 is TGTGCCAGCAACGGAGGGACGGGACAGCGAAGCACAGATACGCAGTATTTT.

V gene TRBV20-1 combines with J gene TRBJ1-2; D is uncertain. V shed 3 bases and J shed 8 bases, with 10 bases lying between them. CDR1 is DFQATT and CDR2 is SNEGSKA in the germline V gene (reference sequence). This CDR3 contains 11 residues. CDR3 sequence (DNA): TGCAGTGCTAGCCCCTTCGAGGGCTACACCTTC. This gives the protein CSASPFEGYTF.

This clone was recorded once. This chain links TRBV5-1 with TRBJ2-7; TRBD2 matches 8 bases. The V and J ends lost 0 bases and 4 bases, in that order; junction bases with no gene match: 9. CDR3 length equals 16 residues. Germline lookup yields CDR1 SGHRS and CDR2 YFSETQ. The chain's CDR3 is CASSLVSSGSSYEQYF. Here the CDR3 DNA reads TGCGCCAGCAGCTTGGTTTCTAGCGGGTCGTCATACGAGCAGTACTTC.

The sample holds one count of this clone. The CDR3 nucleotides read TGTGCCAGCAGCTTATCAGGGGGCGAAATCTATGGCTACACCTTC. Protein sequence: CASSLSGGEIYGYTF. The gene calls are TRBV11-2 and TRBJ1-2; 8 nucleotides line up with TRBD1. Germline CDR1 reads SGHAT; CDR2 reads FQNNGV. This CDR3 spans 15 amino acids. The V gene end was trimmed by 2 bases and the J gene end by 4 bases; junction bases not matched to a gene: 6.

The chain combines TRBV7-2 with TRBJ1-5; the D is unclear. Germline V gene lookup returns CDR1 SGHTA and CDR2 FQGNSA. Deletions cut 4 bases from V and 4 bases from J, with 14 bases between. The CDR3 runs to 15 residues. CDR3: CASSSQVGWNQPQHF. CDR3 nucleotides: TGTGCCAGCAGCTCCCAGGTGGGCTGGAATCAGCCCCAGCATTTT.

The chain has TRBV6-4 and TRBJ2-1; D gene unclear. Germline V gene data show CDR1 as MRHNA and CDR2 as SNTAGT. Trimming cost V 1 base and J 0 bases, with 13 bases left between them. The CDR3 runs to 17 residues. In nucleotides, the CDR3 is TGTGCCAGCAGTGACTGGAGTAATGCCCGCTCCTACAATGAGCAGTTCTTC. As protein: CASSDWSNARSYNEQFF.

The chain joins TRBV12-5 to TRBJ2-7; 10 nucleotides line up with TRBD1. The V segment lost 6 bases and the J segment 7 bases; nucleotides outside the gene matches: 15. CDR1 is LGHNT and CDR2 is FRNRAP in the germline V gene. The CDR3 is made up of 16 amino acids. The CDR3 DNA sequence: TGTGCTAGTGGCCCCAGACCGGGACAGGGGCTTGGTGAGCAGTACTTC. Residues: CASGPRPGQGLGEQYF.

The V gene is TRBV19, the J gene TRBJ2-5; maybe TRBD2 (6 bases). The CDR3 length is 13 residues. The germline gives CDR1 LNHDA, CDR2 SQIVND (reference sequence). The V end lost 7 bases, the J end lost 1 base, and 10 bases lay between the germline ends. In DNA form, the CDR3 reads TGTGCCAGTAATCGCGGGATCCAAGAGACCCAGTACTTC. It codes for CASNRGIQETQYF.

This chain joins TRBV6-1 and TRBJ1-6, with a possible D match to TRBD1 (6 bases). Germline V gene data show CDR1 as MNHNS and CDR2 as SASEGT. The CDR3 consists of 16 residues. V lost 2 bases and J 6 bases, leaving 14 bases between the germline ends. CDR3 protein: CASSERGGDPNSPLHF. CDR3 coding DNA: TGTGCCAGCAGTGAAAGGGGGGGGGACCCTAATTCACCCCTCCACTTT.

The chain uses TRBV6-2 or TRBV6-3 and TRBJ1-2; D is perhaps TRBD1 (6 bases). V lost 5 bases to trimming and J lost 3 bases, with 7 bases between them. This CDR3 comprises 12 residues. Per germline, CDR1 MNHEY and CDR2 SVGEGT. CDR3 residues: CASSRQDYGYTF. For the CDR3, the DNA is TGTGCCAGCAGTAGACAGGACTATGGCTACACCTTC.

The CDR3 here is CASRADRGEFF. CDR3 nucleotides: TGTGCCAGCAGAGCGGACAGGGGGGAGTTCTTC. The gene calls are TRBV6-5 and TRBJ2-1; 10 bases match TRBD1. Germline V gene sequence: CDR1 MNHEY, CDR2 SVGAGI. The CDR3 contains 11 residues. V lost 6 bases to trimming and J lost 14 bases; unmatched junction nucleotides: 4.

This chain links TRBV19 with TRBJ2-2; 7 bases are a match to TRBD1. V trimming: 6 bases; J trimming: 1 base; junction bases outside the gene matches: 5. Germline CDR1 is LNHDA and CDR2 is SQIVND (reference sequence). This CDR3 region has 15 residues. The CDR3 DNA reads TGTGCCAGTAGACCGGACAGGCGGAACACCGGGGAGCTGTTTTTT. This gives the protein CASRPDRRNTGELFF. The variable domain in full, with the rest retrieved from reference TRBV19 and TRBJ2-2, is DGGITQSPKYLFRKEGQNVTLSCEQNLNHDAMYWYRQDPGQGLRLIYYSQIVNDFQKGDIAEGYSVSREKKESFPLTVTSAQKNPTAFYLCASRPDRRNTGELFFGEGSRLTVL.

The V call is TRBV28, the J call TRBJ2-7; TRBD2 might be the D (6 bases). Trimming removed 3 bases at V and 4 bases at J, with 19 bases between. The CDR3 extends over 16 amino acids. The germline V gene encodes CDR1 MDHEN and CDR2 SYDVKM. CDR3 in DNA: TGTGCCAGCAGTTTGCCGGGGCCAGGTGGGAGGTACGAGCAGTACTTC. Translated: CASSLPGPGGRYEQYF.

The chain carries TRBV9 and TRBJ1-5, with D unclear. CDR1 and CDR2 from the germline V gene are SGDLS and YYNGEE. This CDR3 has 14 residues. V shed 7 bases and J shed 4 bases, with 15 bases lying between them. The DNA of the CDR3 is TGTGCCAGCTCCGTAGGGAGCGGGAATCAGCCCCAGCATTTT. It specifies CASSVGSGNQPQHF.

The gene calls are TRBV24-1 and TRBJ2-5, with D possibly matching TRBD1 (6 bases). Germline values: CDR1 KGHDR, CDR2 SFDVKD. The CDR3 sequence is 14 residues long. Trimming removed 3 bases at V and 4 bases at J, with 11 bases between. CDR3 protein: CATSDPRGGETQYF. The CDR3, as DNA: TGTGCCACCAGTGATCCCAGGGGTGGAGAGACCCAGTACTTC.

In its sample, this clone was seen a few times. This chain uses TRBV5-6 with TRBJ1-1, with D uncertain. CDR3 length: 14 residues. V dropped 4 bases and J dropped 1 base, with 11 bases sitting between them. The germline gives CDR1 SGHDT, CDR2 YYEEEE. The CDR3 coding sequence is TGTGCCAGCAGCCGACCCGGAGGGAACACTGAAGCTTTCTTT. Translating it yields CASSRPGGNTEAFF.

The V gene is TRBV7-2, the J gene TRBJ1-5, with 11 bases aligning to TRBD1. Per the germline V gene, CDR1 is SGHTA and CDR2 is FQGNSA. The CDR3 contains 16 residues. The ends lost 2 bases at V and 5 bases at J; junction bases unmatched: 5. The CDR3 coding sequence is TGTGCCAGCAGCTTAAGGGGGACAGGGGGGTATCAGCCCCAGCATTTT. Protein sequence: CASSLRGTGGYQPQHF. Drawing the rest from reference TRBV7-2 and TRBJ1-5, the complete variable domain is GAGVSQSPSNKVTEKGKDVELRCDPISGHTALYWYRQSLGQGLEFLIYFQGNSAPDKSGLPSDRFSAERTGGSVSTLTIQRTQQEDSAVYLCASSLRGTGGYQPQHFGDGTRLSIL.

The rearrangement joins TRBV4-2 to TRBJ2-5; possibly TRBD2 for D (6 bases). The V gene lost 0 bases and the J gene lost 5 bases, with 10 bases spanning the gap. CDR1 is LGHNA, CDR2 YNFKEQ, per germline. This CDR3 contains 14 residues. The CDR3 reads CASSQDNRGETQYF. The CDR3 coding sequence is TGTGCCAGCAGCCAAGATAACCGGGGGGAGACCCAGTACTTC.